This T cell receptor (beta chain) was obtained from a study of early T cells in non-severe SARS-CoV-2 infection. Study in general: From unsorted whole blood, bulk RNA was sequenced, and the chains remained unpaired.

The TCR library protocol was used to attach unique molecular identifiers. These identifiers were attached to individual cDNA molecules. Each CDR3 protein gets one entry after TCRdb re-called the 5' RACE reads with MiXCR. The sample lists fewer than 120,000 distinct CDR3 sequences, 10% to 15% occurring once. Germline V gene sequence: CDR1 SGHTA, CDR2 FQGNSA. The CDR3 covers 16 residues. Trimming shortened V by 2 bases and J by 8 bases, and 21 bases separated the two germline ends. V is TRBV7-2 and J is TRBJ1-2; D gene uncertain. Sequencing used whole blood, obtained at baseline. The sequence was obtained from an adult who was a healthcare worker with PCR-confirmed SARS-CoV-2 infection or an uninfected control (not recorded which). CDR3 region: CASSLMPRRGEWGYTF. The DNA of the CDR3 is TGTGCCAGCAGCTTAATGCCCCGGCGAGGAGAGTGGGGCTACACCTTC.